Here is one T cell receptor (beta chain) with its context. This clone was seen a handful of times. Its recognized antigen is unknown. No clone much larger than this one lies a single base away; base qualities are absent. From V the trimming removes 8 bases and from J it removes 1 base, while the gene matches leave 5 bases of the junction unaccounted for. The CDR3 contains 16 residues, cysteine and phenylalanine counted. Left in the record is the CDR3 DNA by itself, 48 bases read in frame from the first base. CDR1 and CDR2 are drawn from the germline V gene: MDHEN, SYDVKM. A single peripheral blood draw of roughly 0.11 L on average was collected from each donor into heparinised tubes. A BD FACSAria II was used to sort naive, central memory, regulatory and stem cell-like memory CD4+ T cells with a panel that included CD45RO, CCR7, CD25, CD127, CD95 and CD27. Purity was above 95% for every sorted population. PBMCs were isolated immediately by Lymphoprep density gradient centrifugation and stained directly without culture. So that batch effects would be minimized, each experiment stained and sorted samples in pairs, pairing one healthy donor with one patient.

The data were taken from a study of beta chain features in type 1 diabetes (dated by TCRdb to the late 2010s). Some background on the complete study: Patients and healthy donors did not differ in mean age, gender distribution, total cell number or subset yield. A total of just under 110,000,000 sorted cells were examined across all samples, and RNA yield correlated strongly with the number of cells per subset. The study compared the TCRB repertoires of sorted circulating CD4+ T cell subsets in recently diagnosed type 1 diabetes patients with those in matched healthy donors. Regulatory and stem cell-like memory subsets were isolated from only 8 patients and about eight healthy donors, whereas naive and central memory subsets came from all 30 or so donors.

What the research found in general, with its limitations: Because the HLA sub-analyses included only small numbers of individuals, any influence of HLA type on TCRB rearrangement was left unresolved. Naive, central memory and regulatory TCRB repertoires appeared to be more similar among patients than among healthy donors. Shorter templates might have been favored by PCR, but patient and control samples were amplified and corrected together, so both groups would have been affected equally by any skew. Fewer insertions and more nucleotide deletions at VDJ recombination sites were observed in patients with type 1 diabetes, implying thymic rearrangement abnormalities. In all four CD4+ subsets, TCRB CDR3 length was moderately but significantly shorter in type 1 diabetes patients. Sequencing cDNA rather than genomic DNA could over-represent highly expressing activated cells, although activation and CD3 levels did not differ between groups.

The entire isolated RNA was reverse transcribed using the High Capacity cDNA Reverse Transcription Kit, and thus expressed TCRB transcripts were sequenced. Naive, central memory and regulatory T cell samples underwent deep immunoSEQ sequencing, averaging about 3.57 million total reads per sample. After sorted cells were lysed in RLT buffer, RNA was extracted with DNase-treated RNeasy Micro or Mini kits, with the choice depending on cell number. Each cell subset was processed separately to prevent cross-contamination, with patient and healthy donor samples processed together. TCRB sequences were amplified from cDNA with the immunoSEQ multiplex PCR, producing 87-bp fragments spanning the CDR3 region. The amplicons were sequenced using the Illumina HiSeq platform. Under the source paper's analysis protocol: Synthetic template baselines were used to correct PCR bias computationally, reads within Hamming distance 2 were collapsed together, and singletons that could not be merged were discarded. Reads were aligned against IMGT to assign V, D and J genes, CDR3 length and insertions or deletions at six rearrangement sites. Within each subset, clonotype counts were normalized to sorted cell number, after which true diversity and Gini coefficients were computed with the tcR R package. Repertoire sharing was quantified using the overlap coefficient calculated on TCRB nucleotide sequences. Drawn from immuneACCESS, this table holds only the in-frame rearrangements with V and J called that TCRdb kept. Clones are partly lost; checked studies trace under half to an unresolved V gene and leave the rest unexplained. From that table come the V and J calls and clone size; the DNA was used to work out D and trimming. The sample yields approximately 170,000 clones; around 7.9% were counted once. The ten largest clonotypes hold 0.5% of the sample.

This chain joins TRBV28 to TRBJ2-6, and 10 bases in between align with TRBD1. This TCR was sampled from a man aged 18 to 29 with type 1 diabetes. The sequenced material came from central memory CD4+ T cells from blood. The CDR3 reads CASGGTGESGANVLTF. DNA sequence: TGTGCCAGCGGCGGGACAGGGGAATCTGGGGCCAACGTCCTGACTTTC.